This T cell receptor beta chain was retrieved from a study of T cell responses to AZD1222 COVID-19 vaccine. In regard to this clone: Its matching antigen is unknown.

Regarding the study as a whole: Regions 160-218 and 743-854 dominated among vaccine-associated CD4 TCRs spanning spike. It should be noted that donors were predominantly white British and more often female, and clonal diversity was possibly underestimated.

Germline assignment: CDR1 LNHDA and CDR2 SQIVND (reference sequence). CDR3 size: 15 residues. Trimming at V came to 3 bases and at J to 2 bases, leaving 6 bases not matched to a gene. The data were produced by immunoSEQ multiplex PCR, yet TCRdb's version contains in-frame clones alone and is incomplete. The sample records about 160,000 clones, roughly 90% being singletons. Source: peripheral blood, taken 28 days after the second AZD1222 dose. The V call is TRBV19, the J call TRBJ1-2, with TRBD1 matching 7 bases. This TCR derives from an adult who received the AZD1222 COVID-19 vaccine. The CDR3: CASSILLGGNYGYTF. CDR3 nucleotides: TGTGCCAGTAGTATCCTCTTAGGGGGCAACTATGGCTACACCTTC.